Listed below are T cell receptor beta chains from one sample, sequenced in a study of cytomegalovirus exposure and HLA in healthy donors. Clones were read by immunoSEQ multiplex PCR, and TCRdb kept only the in-frame ones, dropping some. The sample yields over 100,000 clones, around three quarters seen once. Sequencing was performed on PBMCs. The receptors were sampled from a woman aged 25-40 years in good health and CMV-seronegative. Each CDR3 is given with its conserved first and last residue. The D gene is left open where the match is weak. Not all rows give a size; the values are once, few, many and, for expanded clones, a class.

V gene: TRBV7-9; D gene: .; clone size: .; J gene: TRBJ1-1; CDR3 length: 14; CDR3 protein: CASSLPELNTEAFF; CDR3 DNA: TGTGCCAGCAGCTTACCGGAGTTGAACACTGAAGCTTTCTTT
V gene: TRBV29-1; D gene: TRBD1; clone size: .; J gene: TRBJ1-1; CDR3 length: 14; CDR3 protein: CSTNPGQGGTEAFF; CDR3 DNA: TGCAGCACAAACCCGGGACAGGGGGGGACTGAAGCTTTCTTT
V gene: TRBV9; D gene: TRBD1; clone size: few; J gene: TRBJ2-2; CDR3 length: 15; CDR3 protein: CASQRTTGDTGELFF; CDR3 DNA: TGTGCCAGCCAACGGACGACAGGGGACACCGGGGAGCTGTTTTTT
V gene: TRBV9; D gene: .; clone size: .; J gene: TRBJ2-2; CDR3 length: 15; CDR3 protein: CASSVAGTDTGELFF; CDR3 DNA: TGTGCCAGCAGCGTAGCGGGAACTGACACCGGGGAGCTGTTTTTT
V gene: TRBV9; D gene: .; clone size: .; J gene: TRBJ1-6; CDR3 length: 17; CDR3 protein: CASSVAASSSYNSPLHF; CDR3 DNA: TGTGCCAGCAGCGTAGCGGCATCTAGCTCCTATAATTCACCCCTCCACTTT
V gene: TRBV5-1; D gene: TRBD1; clone size: .; J gene: TRBJ1-1; CDR3 length: 21; CDR3 protein: CASSLADPVGQGGKGNTEAFF; CDR3 DNA: TGCGCCAGCAGCCTTGCGGACCCTGTAGGACAGGGGGGGAAGGGGAACACTGAAGCTTTCTTT
V gene: TRBV7-2; D gene: .; clone size: .; J gene: TRBJ2-3; CDR3 length: 15; CDR3 protein: CASSVPGISTDTQYF; CDR3 DNA: TGTGCCAGCAGCGTACCCGGGATTAGCACAGATACGCAGTATTTT
V gene: TRBV2; D gene: TRBD1; clone size: .; J gene: TRBJ1-1; CDR3 length: 15; CDR3 protein: CASDPGQGQNTEAFF; CDR3 DNA: TGTGCCAGCGATCCGGGACAGGGACAGAACACTGAAGCTTTCTTT
V gene: TRBV6-1; D gene: .; clone size: .; J gene: TRBJ1-6; CDR3 length: 15; CDR3 protein: CASSEKGPYNSPLHF; CDR3 DNA: TGTGCCAGCAGTGAAAAGGGGCCCTATAATTCACCCCTCCACTTT
V gene: TRBV7-9; D gene: .; clone size: .; J gene: TRBJ2-5; CDR3 length: 14; CDR3 protein: CASSLEVFSETQYF; CDR3 DNA: TGTGCCAGCAGCTTAGAGGTATTTAGCGAGACCCAGTACTTC
V gene: TRBV7-3; D gene: .; clone size: .; J gene: TRBJ1-3; CDR3 length: 13; CDR3 protein: CAGNRGGLDTIYF; CDR3 DNA: TGTGCCGGGAACCGCGGGGGGCTTGACACCATATATTTT
V gene: TRBV27; D gene: TRBD1; clone size: once; J gene: TRBJ1-1; CDR3 length: 15; CDR3 protein: CASSLYDRVSTEAFF; CDR3 DNA: TGTGCCAGCAGTTTATATGACAGGGTCAGCACTGAAGCTTTCTTT
V gene: TRBV2; D gene: TRBD1; clone size: .; J gene: TRBJ1-2; CDR3 length: 15; CDR3 protein: CASSGRDRVVYGYTF; CDR3 DNA: TGTGCCAGCAGCGGCCGGGACAGGGTCGTCTATGGCTACACCTTC
V gene: TRBV2; D gene: .; clone size: .; J gene: TRBJ2-7; CDR3 length: 13; CDR3 protein: CASSVNFSYEQYF; CDR3 DNA: TGTGCCAGCAGTGTTAACTTCTCCTACGAGCAGTACTTC
V gene: TRBV7-2; D gene: .; clone size: .; J gene: TRBJ1-1; CDR3 length: 13; CDR3 protein: CASSLGPARGAFF; CDR3 DNA: TGTGCCAGCAGCTTAGGTCCGGCGCGGGGGGCTTTCTTT
V gene: TRBV7-2; D gene: TRBD1; clone size: .; J gene: TRBJ2-7; CDR3 length: 14; CDR3 protein: CASSATGVSYEQYF; CDR3 DNA: TGTGCCAGCAGCGCTACAGGGGTGAGCTACGAGCAGTACTTC
V gene: TRBV10-3; D gene: TRBD1; clone size: .; J gene: TRBJ1-4; CDR3 length: 14; CDR3 protein: CAIATGAASEKLFF; CDR3 DNA: TGTGCCATCGCAACAGGGGCCGCCTCCGAAAAACTGTTTTTT
V gene: TRBV13; D gene: .; clone size: .; J gene: TRBJ1-1; CDR3 length: 15; CDR3 protein: CASRRGDGPNTEAFF; CDR3 DNA: TGTGCCAGCAGGCGGGGGGACGGACCGAACACTGAAGCTTTCTTT
V gene: TRBV4-2; D gene: .; clone size: .; J gene: TRBJ1-1; CDR3 length: 16; CDR3 protein: CASSQEGTRTGTEAFF; CDR3 DNA: TGTGCCAGCAGCCAGGAGGGTACGAGAACTGGCACTGAAGCTTTCTTT
V gene: TRBV5-1; D gene: TRBD1; clone size: .; J gene: TRBJ1-1; CDR3 length: 13; CDR3 protein: CASSLGTGGEAFF; CDR3 DNA: TGCGCCAGCAGCTTGGGGACAGGAGGTGAAGCTTTCTTT
V gene: TRBV6-5; D gene: .; clone size: .; J gene: TRBJ1-1; CDR3 length: 13; CDR3 protein: CASSTNPNTEAFF; CDR3 DNA: TGTGCCAGCAGTACAAATCCGAACACTGAAGCTTTCTTT
V gene: TRBV27; D gene: .; clone size: .; J gene: TRBJ1-5; CDR3 length: 15; CDR3 protein: CASSLDGTGDQPQHF; CDR3 DNA: TGTGCCAGCAGTTTAGACGGGACGGGGGATCAGCCCCAGCATTTT
V gene: TRBV15; D gene: .; clone size: .; J gene: TRBJ2-1; CDR3 length: 15; CDR3 protein: CATSRDRGALNEQFF; CDR3 DNA: TGTGCCACCAGCAGAGACCGGGGGGCCTTAAATGAGCAGTTCTTC
V gene: TRBV5-1; D gene: .; clone size: .; J gene: TRBJ1-1; CDR3 length: 15; CDR3 protein: CASSLEKGRNTEAFF; CDR3 DNA: TGCGCCAGCAGCTTGGAAAAAGGGAGGAACACTGAAGCTTTCTTT
V gene: TRBV30; D gene: .; clone size: .; J gene: TRBJ1-1; CDR3 length: 13; CDR3 protein: CAWSQDSNTEAFF; CDR3 DNA: TGTGCCTGGAGTCAGGACAGCAACACTGAAGCTTTCTTT
V gene: TRBV2; D gene: .; clone size: .; J gene: TRBJ1-1; CDR3 length: 15; CDR3 protein: CASSPLPTDYTEAFF; CDR3 DNA: TGTGCCAGCAGTCCTCTGCCGACAGACTACACTGAAGCTTTCTTT
V gene: TRBV30; D gene: .; clone size: .; J gene: TRBJ1-2; CDR3 length: 15; CDR3 protein: CAWSVMIGGRSGYTF; CDR3 DNA: TGTGCCTGGAGTGTGATGATAGGCGGGAGGAGTGGCTACACCTTC
V gene: TRBV5-1; D gene: .; clone size: .; J gene: TRBJ2-3; CDR3 length: 14; CDR3 protein: CASSRGWSDHTQYF; CDR3 DNA: TGCGCCAGCTCCCGGGGGTGGTCCGATCATACGCAGTATTTT
V gene: TRBV7-9; D gene: TRBD1; clone size: .; J gene: TRBJ2-7; CDR3 length: 12; CDR3 protein: CASSVQGLEQYF; CDR3 DNA: TGTGCCAGCAGCGTACAGGGGCTCGAGCAGTACTTC
V gene: TRBV7-9; D gene: TRBD1; clone size: .; J gene: TRBJ2-6; CDR3 length: 19; CDR3 protein: CASSPGQGTRFSGANVLTF; CDR3 DNA: TGTGCCAGCAGCCCAGGACAGGGGACTCGATTCTCTGGGGCCAACGTCCTGACTTTC
V gene: TRBV7-2; D gene: TRBD1; clone size: .; J gene: TRBJ2-7; CDR3 length: 15; CDR3 protein: CASSLAWQGDYEQYF; CDR3 DNA: TGTGCCAGCAGCTTAGCGTGGCAGGGGGATTACGAGCAGTACTTC
V gene: TRBV5-1; D gene: .; clone size: .; J gene: TRBJ2-2; CDR3 length: 16; CDR3 protein: CASSLAGTANTGELFF; CDR3 DNA: TGCGCTAGCAGCTTGGCCGGGACTGCGAACACCGGGGAGCTGTTTTTT
V gene: TRBV5-1; D gene: TRBD1; clone size: .; J gene: TRBJ1-1; CDR3 length: 15; CDR3 protein: CASSLAGTANTEAFF; CDR3 DNA: TGCGCCAGCAGCTTGGCGGGGACAGCGAACACTGAAGCTTTCTTT
V gene: TRBV4-3; D gene: TRBD1; clone size: .; J gene: TRBJ1-2; CDR3 length: 17; CDR3 protein: CASSQGQGAVGVYGYTF; CDR3 DNA: TGCGCCAGCAGCCAGGGACAGGGGGCGGTTGGCGTCTATGGCTACACCTTC
V gene: TRBV7-9; D gene: TRBD2; clone size: .; J gene: TRBJ2-6; CDR3 length: 19; CDR3 protein: CASSQLLAGSNSGANVLTF; CDR3 DNA: TGTGCCAGCAGCCAGCTACTAGCGGGGTCGAACTCTGGGGCCAACGTCCTGACTTTC
V gene: TRBV11-3; D gene: .; clone size: .; J gene: TRBJ1-1; CDR3 length: 13; CDR3 protein: CASSLWSTTEAFF; CDR3 DNA: TGTGCCAGCAGCCTATGGAGTACCACTGAAGCTTTCTTT
V gene: TRBV6-5; D gene: TRBD1; clone size: .; J gene: TRBJ1-2; CDR3 length: 14; CDR3 protein: CASSANRDRSGYTF; CDR3 DNA: TGTGCCAGCAGTGCTAATCGGGACAGAAGTGGCTACACCTTC
V gene: TRBV27; D gene: TRBD1; clone size: .; J gene: TRBJ1-4; CDR3 length: 15; CDR3 protein: CASRAPGQGNEKLFF; CDR3 DNA: TGTGCCAGCAGGGCTCCGGGACAGGGAAATGAAAAACTGTTTTTT
V gene: TRBV6-1; D gene: .; clone size: few; J gene: TRBJ1-3; CDR3 length: 15; CDR3 protein: CASSGEDAGGNTIYF; CDR3 DNA: TGTGCCAGCAGTGGGGAGGACGCTGGCGGAAACACCATATATTTT
V gene: TRBV4-1; D gene: TRBD2; clone size: .; J gene: TRBJ2-7; CDR3 length: 15; CDR3 protein: CASSQGLAGGVEQYF; CDR3 DNA: TGCGCCAGCAGCCAAGGACTAGCGGGAGGGGTCGAGCAGTACTTC
V gene: TRBV19; D gene: TRBD1; clone size: .; J gene: TRBJ1-1; CDR3 length: 14; CDR3 protein: CASSVTGGYTEAFF; CDR3 DNA: TGTGCCAGTAGCGTGACAGGGGGTTACACTGAAGCTTTCTTT
V gene: TRBV4-2; D gene: .; clone size: .; J gene: TRBJ2-1; CDR3 length: 19; CDR3 protein: CASSRQFEGGPSSYNEQFF; CDR3 DNA: TGTGCCAGCAGCCGACAATTTGAGGGCGGGCCAAGCTCCTACAATGAGCAGTTCTTC
V gene: TRBV27; D gene: TRBD2; clone size: .; J gene: TRBJ2-3; CDR3 length: 13; CDR3 protein: CAVASGGSDTQYF; CDR3 DNA: TGTGCCGTTGCTAGCGGGGGTTCAGATACGCAGTATTTT
V gene: TRBV29-1; D gene: .; clone size: .; J gene: TRBJ2-1; CDR3 length: 12; CDR3 protein: CSVEEGRGGRFF; CDR3 DNA: TGCAGCGTTGAAGAGGGTCGCGGGGGCCGATTCTTC
V gene: TRBV28; D gene: .; clone size: .; J gene: TRBJ1-2; CDR3 length: 13; CDR3 protein: CASSAGANYGYTF; CDR3 DNA: TGTGCCAGCAGCGCAGGGGCTAACTATGGCTACACCTTC
V gene: TRBV10-3; D gene: .; clone size: .; J gene: TRBJ2-7; CDR3 length: 14; CDR3 protein: CAISESSQGGEQYF; CDR3 DNA: TGTGCCATCAGTGAGTCGAGCCAGGGGGGCGAGCAGTACTTC
V gene: TRBV29-1; D gene: TRBD1; clone size: .; J gene: TRBJ1-3; CDR3 length: 13; CDR3 protein: CSVPGGSGNTIYF; CDR3 DNA: TGCAGCGTTCCAGGGGGCTCTGGAAACACCATATATTTT